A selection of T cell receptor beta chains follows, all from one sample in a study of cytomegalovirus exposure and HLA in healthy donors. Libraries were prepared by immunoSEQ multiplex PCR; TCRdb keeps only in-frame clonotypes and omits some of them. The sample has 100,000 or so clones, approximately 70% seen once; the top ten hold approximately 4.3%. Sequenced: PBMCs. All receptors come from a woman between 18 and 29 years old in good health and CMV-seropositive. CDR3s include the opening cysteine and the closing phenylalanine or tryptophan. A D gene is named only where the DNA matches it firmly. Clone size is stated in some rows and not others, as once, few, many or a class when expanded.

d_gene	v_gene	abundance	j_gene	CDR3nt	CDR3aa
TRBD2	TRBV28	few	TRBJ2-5	TGTGCCAGCAGTTTCTCGGGAGGTACAAAAGAGACCCAGTACTTC	CASSFSGGTKETQYF
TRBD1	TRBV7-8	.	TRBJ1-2	TGTGCCAGCAGCTGGGGACAGGGGCGAGGCTACACCTTC	CASSWGQGRGYTF
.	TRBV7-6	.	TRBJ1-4	TGTGCCAGCAGCTTAGAGGGGGAGACAAATGAAAAACTGTTTTTT	CASSLEGETNEKLFF
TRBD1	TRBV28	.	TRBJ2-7	TGTGCCAGCAGTTTACCCGACAGGGGGCTCTACGAGCAGTACTTC	CASSLPDRGLYEQYF
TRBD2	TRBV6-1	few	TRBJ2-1	TGTGCCAGCGACGAGCGGGAGGGGGGTGAGCAGTTCTTC	CASDEREGGEQFF
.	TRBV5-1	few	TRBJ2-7	TGCGCCAGCAGCTTGGGGGGCTGGGACTCCTACGAGCAGTACTTC	CASSLGGWDSYEQYF
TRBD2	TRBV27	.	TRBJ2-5	TGTGCCAGCAGACCCGGACTAGCGGGAATTTCGGAGACCCAGTACTTC	CASRPGLAGISETQYF
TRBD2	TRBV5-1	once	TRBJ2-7	TGCGCCAGCAGCCCGGGGGGGTTGGAAGACGAGCAGTACTTC	CASSPGGLEDEQYF
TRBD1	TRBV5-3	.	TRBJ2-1	TGTGCCAGAAGCTTGAGGCAGGGGGCCTACAATGAGCAGTTCTTC	CARSLRQGAYNEQFF
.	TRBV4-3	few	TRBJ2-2	TGCGCCAGCAGCCAAGAGTGGACTGCGAACACCGGGGAGCTGTTTTTT	CASSQEWTANTGELFF
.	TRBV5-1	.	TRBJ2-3	TGCGCCAGCAGCTTGGCGGCAGGGTCCACCACAGATACGCAGTATTTT	CASSLAAGSTTDTQYF
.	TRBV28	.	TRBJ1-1	TGTGCCAGCAGACACTCGATAGACAGGGAAGCTTTCTTT	CASRHSIDREAFF
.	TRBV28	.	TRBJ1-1	TGTGCCAGCAGTTTTGGAGCAGGGAGGATGAACACTGAAGCTTTCTTT	CASSFGAGRMNTEAFF
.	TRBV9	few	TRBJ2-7	TGTGCCAGCAGCAAAAGTGTAGCCATCTACGAGCAGTACTTC	CASSKSVAIYEQYF
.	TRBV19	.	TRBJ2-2	TGTGCCAGTCTTGGACACATCAACACCGGGGAGCTGTTTTTT	CASLGHINTGELFF
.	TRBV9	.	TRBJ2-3	TGTGCCAGCAGCGTAGAAAAGGGGGATACGCAGTATTTT	CASSVEKGDTQYF
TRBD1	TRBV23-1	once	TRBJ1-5	TGCGCCAGCAGTCCAACGGCCCGACAGGGAGCCAATCAGCCCCAGCATTTT	CASSPTARQGANQPQHF
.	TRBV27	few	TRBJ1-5	TGTGCCAGCAGTTTTAGGGAAGGGGATCAGCCCCAGCATTTT	CASSFREGDQPQHF
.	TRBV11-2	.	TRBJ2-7	TGTGCCAGCAGCTTACGGCGGACTGAAAGCTACGAGCAGTACTTC	CASSLRRTESYEQYF
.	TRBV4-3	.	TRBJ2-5	TGCGCCAGCAGCCAACAGGGCGGAGAGACCCAGTACTTC	CASSQQGGETQYF
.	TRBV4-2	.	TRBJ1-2	TGTGCCAGCAGCCTCCTCATGCGGTCTTCGGAGTTGAGCGGCTACACCTTC	CASSLLMRSSELSGYTF
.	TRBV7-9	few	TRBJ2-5	TGTGCCAGCAGCCCCCGGGGCGGGGTGGGGCAAGAGACCCAGTACTTC	CASSPRGGVGQETQYF
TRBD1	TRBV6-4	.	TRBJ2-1	TGTGCCAGCACACAGGGACAGGGGGCTAATGAGCAGTTCTTC	CASTQGQGANEQFF
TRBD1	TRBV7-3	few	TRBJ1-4	TGTGCCAGCAGCCGGGACAGGGGGCCCAATAATGAAAAACTGTTTTTT	CASSRDRGPNNEKLFF
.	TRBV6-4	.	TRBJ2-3	TGTGCCAGCAGTGAAAAGGGGAGGCCAGATACGCAGTATTTT	CASSEKGRPDTQYF
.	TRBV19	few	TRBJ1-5	TGTGCCAGTAGTGTGTTCGGGAGCGGGGGACAATATAGCAATCAGCCCCAGCATTTT	CASSVFGSGGQYSNQPQHF
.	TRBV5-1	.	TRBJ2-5	TGCGCCAGCAGCCCTGACAGCGTACAAGAGACCCAGTACTTC	CASSPDSVQETQYF
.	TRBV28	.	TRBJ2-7	TGTGCCAGCAGTTTAGTCCGAACGCCCGGCGAGCAGTACTTC	CASSLVRTPGEQYF
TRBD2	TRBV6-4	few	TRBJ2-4	TGTGCCAGCAGGAAAAGCGGGAGTTGTACCAAAAACATTCAGTACTTC	CASRKSGSCTKNIQYF
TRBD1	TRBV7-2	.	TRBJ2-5	TGTGCCAGCAGCTTAGCGATCGGACAGGGTGGAGAGACCCAGTACTTC	CASSLAIGQGGETQYF
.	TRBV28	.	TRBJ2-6	TGTGCCAGCAGCCCTTTGGGGGCCCCCCCGGCCAACGTCCTGACTTTC	CASSPLGAPPANVLTF
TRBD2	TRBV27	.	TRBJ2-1	TGTGCCAGCAGGGGGACTAGCCGGGATGAGCAGTTCTTC	CASRGTSRDEQFF
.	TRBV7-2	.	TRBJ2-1	TGTGCCAGCAGCGTAGACAGGAGCTCCTACAATGAGCAGTTCTTC	CASSVDRSSYNEQFF
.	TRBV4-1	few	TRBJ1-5	TGCGCCAGCAGCCAGTCGGACAGCCCCAGGCAGCCCCAGCATTTT	CASSQSDSPRQPQHF
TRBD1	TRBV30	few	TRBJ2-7	TGTGCCTGGATCACTACAGGGGGTGAGCAGTACTTC	CAWITTGGEQYF
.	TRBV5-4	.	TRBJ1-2	TGTGCCAGCAGCTTGGACAGGGCCGGCTATGGCTACACCTTC	CASSLDRAGYGYTF
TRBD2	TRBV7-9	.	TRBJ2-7	TGTGCCAGCAGGGCGTCTCCGCGGGGGTCCTCCTACGAGCAGTACTTC	CASRASPRGSSYEQYF
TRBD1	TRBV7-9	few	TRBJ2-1	TGTGCCAGCAGCTTAACACAGGGGGCATCGAATGAGCAGTTCTTC	CASSLTQGASNEQFF
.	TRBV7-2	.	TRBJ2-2	TGTGCCAGCAGCTCCTACAGTGCGAACACCGGGGAGCTGTTTTTT	CASSSYSANTGELFF
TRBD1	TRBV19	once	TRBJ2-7	TGTGCCAGTAGTTGGGACAGTTCCTACGAGCAGTACTTC	CASSWDSSYEQYF
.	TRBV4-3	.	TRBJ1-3	TGCGCCAGCAGCCAAGCCCCGGGGGCTGGAAACACCATATATTTT	CASSQAPGAGNTIYF
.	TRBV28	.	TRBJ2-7	TGTGCCAGCAGTACCCCGGGATACGAGCAGTACTTC	CASSTPGYEQYF
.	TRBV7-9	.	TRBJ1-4	TGTGCCAGCAGCTCACGTTCGGATGAAAAACTGTTTTTT	CASSSRSDEKLFF